These 18 T cell receptor beta chains share one sample of origin, sequenced in a study of cytomegalovirus exposure and HLA in healthy donors. PCR primers comprised 60 Vbeta and 13 Jbeta primers. Data came from immunoSEQ multiplex PCR; TCRdb stores just in-frame clones and leaves some out. The sample holds 180,000 or so clones, 82% seen once. The sequenced material came from PBMCs. These receptors originate from a boy aged 2 to 9 in good health and CMV-seronegative.

This chain joins TRBV29-1 and TRBJ2-1; 12 nucleotides agree with TRBD1. V lost 6 bases to trimming and J lost 10 bases; unmatched junction nucleotides: 10. There are 14 residues in the CDR3. Germline lookup yields CDR1 SQVTM and CDR2 ANQGSEA. The CDR3: CSVGTGQGAWEQFF. The DNA for the CDR3 is TGCAGCGTCGGGACGGGACAGGGGGCATGGGAGCAGTTCTTC.

This chain links TRBV5-8 with TRBJ2-3, with 10 bases identical to TRBD1. The CDR3 is 16 residues long. Germline CDR1 is SGHTS and CDR2 is YDEGEE. V lost 3 bases, J lost 3 bases, and 7 bases stayed unmatched. This CDR3 reads CASSWGQGMGTDTQYF. The CDR3 DNA follows: TGTGCCAGCAGCTGGGGACAGGGGATGGGAACAGATACGCAGTATTTT.

Turning to this clone: This CDR3 is also generated by other DNA sequences in the sample. V usage is TRBV19 and J usage is TRBJ1-1; D is possibly TRBD1 (5 bases). Germline-derived CDR1 and CDR2 are LNHDA and SQIVND (reference sequence). The CDR3 consists of 13 residues. V was pared by 3 bases and J by 1 base, with 6 bases between. The CDR3 nucleotides are TGTGCCAGTAGTATGGGGCGGAACACTGAAGCTTTCTTT. Its translation is CASSMGRNTEAFF.

This chain connects TRBV6-4 to TRBJ1-1, with 8 bases aligning to TRBD1. Per the germline V gene, CDR1 is MRHNA and CDR2 is SNTAGT. V trimming: 5 bases; J trimming: 5 bases; junction bases outside the gene matches: 10. CDR3 length: 15 residues. Written as DNA, the CDR3 is TGTGCCAGCAGTTTAGTACGACAGGGGACAACTGAAGCTTTCTTT. Protein sequence: CASSLVRQGTTEAFF.

This clone was seen only once. The chain joins TRBV10-3 to TRBJ1-4; no definite D call. Trimming stripped 6 bases from V and 5 bases from J, with 7 bases between. The CDR3 contains 12 residues. CDR1 and CDR2 from the germline V gene are ENHRY and SYGVKD. This CDR3 is CAIRGGNEKLFF. The CDR3 coding sequence is TGTGCCATCAGGGGAGGAAATGAAAAACTGTTTTTT.

Details on this clone: This same CDR3 is encoded by further DNA sequences in the sample. The chain links TRBV2 to TRBJ2-5; possibly TRBD1 for D (5 bases). CDR1 and CDR2 (germline): SNHLY, FYNNEI. The CDR3 length is 12 residues. V was trimmed by 6 bases and J by 0 bases, leaving 5 bases between them. The CDR3 is CASRQDQETQYF. The DNA for the CDR3 is TGTGCCAGCAGACAGGACCAAGAGACCCAGTACTTC.

This clone was seen a few times. This sequence joins TRBV19 and TRBJ1-1; a possible D gene is TRBD1 (5 bases). CDR1 and CDR2 from the germline V gene are LNHDA and SQIVND (reference sequence). Between the trimmed V and J ends, which lost 5 bases and 0 bases, there was a span of 16 bases. The CDR3 runs 16 residues. The CDR3 is CASSGGLLDLNTEAFF. The CDR3 DNA sequence: TGTGCCAGTAGTGGGGGACTCCTAGACTTGAACACTGAAGCTTTCTTT.

J is TRBJ2-7 and V is TRBV11-2, with TRBD2 identical over 8 bases. The CDR3 is made up of 13 amino acids. Germline V lookup: CDR1 SGHAT, CDR2 FQNNGV. The trim removed 5 bases at V and 7 bases at J, leaving 7 bases unmatched. CDR3 sequence (DNA): TGTGCCAGCAGCCGGGGGGGGGTGGGGGAGCAGTACTTC. It codes for CASSRGGVGEQYF.

V usage is TRBV11-1 and J usage is TRBJ2-5; unclear D gene. This CDR3 has 15 amino acids. Trimming removed 2 bases from V and 1 base from J, with 11 bases in between. Per germline, CDR1 SGHAT and CDR2 FQDESV (reference sequence). This CDR3 is CASSLSSSVQETQYF. In nucleotides, the CDR3 is TGTGCCAGCAGCTTATCCTCGAGCGTCCAAGAGACCCAGTACTTC.

This chain uses TRBV5-1 with TRBJ1-5; weak D call: TRBD1 (5 bases). The length of the CDR3 is 15 residues. Germline CDR1 reads SGHRS; CDR2 reads YFSETQ. Trimming removed 0 bases from V and 1 base from J, with 8 bases in between. CDR3 sequence reads: CASSLGQGSNQPQHF. CDR3 DNA sequence: TGCGCCAGCAGCTTGGGTCAGGGAAGCAATCAGCCCCAGCATTTT.

The genes are TRBV7-3 and TRBJ1-4; D remains ambiguous. CDR3 length equals 15 residues. Germline assignment: CDR1 SGHTA and CDR2 FQGTGA. V lost 3 bases, J lost 7 bases, and 15 bases lay in between. The CDR3 is CASSLPQSPPEKLFF. DNA for the CDR3: TGTGCCAGCAGCTTGCCACAGTCACCCCCTGAAAAACTGTTTTTT. Based on the CDR3 plus reference TRBV7-3 and TRBJ1-4, the full variable domain is GAGVSQTPSNKVTEKGKYVELRCDPISGHTALYWYRQSLGQGPEFLIYFQGTGAADDSGLPNDRFFAVRPEGSVSTLKIQRTERGDSAVYLCASSLPQSPPEKLFFGSGTQLSVL.

The chain joins TRBV5-8 to TRBJ2-2, with 10 bases aligning to TRBD1. From germline, CDR1 is SGHTS and CDR2 YDEGEE. This CDR3 spans 16 amino acids. J was trimmed by 5 bases and V by 9 bases; bases with no gene match: 13. CDR3 sequence reads: CATTYLRTGGTGELFF. The CDR3 bases are TGTGCCACCACCTACCTCCGGACAGGGGGTACCGGGGAGCTGTTTTTT.

The chain recombines TRBV5-1 with TRBJ2-5, with 13 bases identical to TRBD2. Unmatched junction bases numbered 4, after V lost 3 bases and J lost 2 bases. Germline CDR1 reads SGHRS; CDR2 reads YFSETQ. CDR3 size: 16 residues. The CDR3 DNA is TGCGCCAGCAGCTGGTCGACTAGCGGGGGGCAAGAGACCCAGTACTTC. This codes for CASSWSTSGGQETQYF. The full variable domain, rest sourced from reference TRBV5-1 and TRBJ2-5, is KAGVTQTPRYLIKTRGQQVTLSCSPISGHRSVSWYQQTPGQGLQFLFEYFSETQRNKGNFPGRFSGRQFSNSRSEMNVSTLELGDSALYLCASSWSTSGGQETQYFGPGTRLLVL.

The CDR3: CASSEYGGANNEQFF. The CDR3 bases are TGTGCCAGCAGTGAATACGGGGGGGCCAACAATGAGCAGTTCTTC. The chain carries TRBV6-1 and TRBJ2-1; 8 bases fit TRBD2. In germline, CDR1 is MNHNS, CDR2 SASEGT. The CDR3 is 15 residues long. Unmatched junction bases numbered 5, after V lost 2 bases and J lost 5 bases.

The chain combines TRBV4-1 with TRBJ2-3; 7 positions agree with TRBD2. CDR3 length: 14 residues. Germline trimming cut 4 bases from V and 5 bases from J; bases unmatched to any gene: 6. From germline, CDR1 is MGHRA and CDR2 YSYEKL. CDR3 DNA: TGCGCCAGCAGCCTGGGACTATCCGGAGATACGCAGTATTTT. Its translation is CASSLGLSGDTQYF.

J is TRBJ2-5 and V is TRBV5-1; D gene ambiguous. Trimming took off 5 bases at V and 2 bases at J, with 10 bases between the two ends. Germline-derived CDR1 and CDR2 are SGHRS and YFSETQ. The CDR3 is 13 amino acids. The chain's CDR3 is CASRNSLQETQYF. The CDR3 bases are TGCGCCAGCAGAAACAGTTTACAAGAGACCCAGTACTTC.

The chain employs TRBV7-8 and TRBJ1-2; 7 nucleotides align to TRBD1. The CDR3 consists of 13 residues. V was pared by 3 bases and J by 8 bases, with 6 bases of the junction left unmatched. Looked up from germline, CDR1 is SGHVS and CDR2 is FQNEAQ. This CDR3 reads CASSFSRGSGYTF. Written as DNA, the CDR3 is TGTGCCAGCAGCTTCAGCAGGGGGTCCGGCTACACCTTC.

Details on this clone: At the DNA level, this CDR3 is encoded by other sequences in the same sample as well. The chain is built from TRBV5-4 and TRBJ1-1; 7 bases match TRBD1. The CDR3 covers 14 residues. Germline values: CDR1 SGHNT, CDR2 YYREEE (reference sequence). The trim removed 2 bases at V and 5 bases at J, leaving 6 bases unmatched. CDR3 amino acids: CASSFRGLGTEAFF. In DNA form, the CDR3 reads TGTGCCAGCAGCTTTAGGGGGCTAGGGACTGAAGCTTTCTTT.